This T cell receptor beta chain was obtained from a study of blood T cell repertoires in COVID-19. Study background: T cells, B-cell-depleted T cells, or PBMCs supplied cDNA or gDNA.

As processed by the authors: Using reference gene primer amplification, nucleated cell counts were estimated. Libraries were prepared by immunoSEQ multiplex PCR; TCRdb keeps only in-frame clonotypes and omits some of them. That table supplies the V and J calls and clone size; D and trimming were determined from the DNA. In the table there are roughly 200,000 clones, about 86% of which are singletons. The receptor was derived from a man in his 60s who had recovered from COVID-19. Sequencing input: peripheral blood.

The CDR3 loop reads CASSLGSTEAFF. In DNA form, the CDR3 reads TGTGCCAGCAGCTTAGGGAGCACTGAAGCTTTCTTT. V gene TRBV7-3 combines with J gene TRBJ1-1, with D unresolved. Germline CDR1 is SGHTA and CDR2 is FQGTGA. This CDR3 comprises 12 residues. Between the trimmed V and J ends, which lost 2 bases and 4 bases, there was a span of 5 bases.